This T cell receptor beta chain was sequenced for a study of cytomegalovirus exposure and HLA in healthy donors. Study-wide findings and caveats: An analysis done earlier found most TCR beta V segments productive about 87% or about 30% of the time. An ancestry cluster, one associated with Asian ancestry, reportedly showed fewer N-insertions than the roughly 700-donor mean in a later analysis.

The germline gives CDR1 MNHEY, CDR2 SMNVEV (reference sequence). CDR3 length: 14 amino acids. The V end was cut by 2 bases, the J end by 3 bases, with 9 bases between. Only a few counts were recorded for this clone. Its antigen is still unknown. The PCR employed 60 Vbeta primers together with 13 Jbeta primers. Authors' analysis steps: Roughly 11 million of the roughly 80 million unique TCR beta chains counted in a later analysis were shared. Repertoires were generated with immunoSEQ multiplex PCR, while TCRdb's copy carries only in-frame clones and drops some. V, J and clone size were drawn from that table, and D and trimming were deduced from the DNA. Of 90,000 to 120,000 clones in the sample, around 9.1% are singletons; the top ten hold 5.5% to 7.5%.

Sequenced material: PBMCs. This sequence joins TRBV27 and TRBJ2-3, with a weak D call TRBD2 (6 bases). The TCR originated in a middle-aged man in good health and CMV-seropositive. This CDR3 is CASSLTGVTDTQYF. In DNA form, the CDR3 reads TGTGCCAGCAGTTTAACGGGAGTGACAGATACGCAGTATTTT.